The 12 T cell receptor beta chains listed next were all sequenced from one sample in a study of T-cell reconstitution after alpha-beta-depleted transplantation in children. TCRbeta library preparation incorporated unique molecular identifiers. A single record per CDR3 protein comes from TCRdb applying MiXCR to the PCR reads. The sample lists 250,000 to 400,000 distinct CDR3 sequences, approximately 20% seen once, with around 9.9% in the top ten. Sequencing used PBMCs, mostly from graft donor cells, obtained 180 days after TCRalphabeta/CD19-depleted stem cell transplant. The receptors here all came from a male patient between 10 and 17 years old who had a stem cell transplant for acute lymphoblastic leukemia, so the T cells may come from the graft donor.

The rearrangement links TRBV14 to TRBJ2-7; unclear D gene. V was clipped by 4 bases and J by 6 bases, with 10 bases between them. CDR3 length equals 12 residues. Germline CDR1 SGHDN, CDR2 FVKESK. Written as DNA, the CDR3 is TGTGCCAGCAGCCTAACCGAACTCGAGCAGTACTTC. Protein sequence: CASSLTELEQYF.

Only a few counts were recorded for this clonotype. The chain links TRBV10-3 to TRBJ1-3, with D possibly TRBD1 on 6 matching bases. V gave up 7 bases and J gave up 2 bases, with 15 bases separating them. Looked up from germline, CDR1 is ENHRY and CDR2 is SYGVKD. This CDR3 is built from 15 residues. The DNA of the CDR3 is TGTGCCATCAAGCCCCGGGACACTACTGGAAACACCATATATTTT. Amino acids: CAIKPRDTTGNTIYF.

The chain links TRBV4-2 to TRBJ1-5; D is uncertain. Germline V CDR1 and CDR2: LGHNA, YNFKEQ. V shed 4 bases and J shed 0 bases, with 13 bases lying between them. The CDR3 is 16 residues long. The CDR3 spells CASSLVRTFSNQPQHF. CDR3 DNA: TGTGCCAGCAGCCTCGTCCGCACCTTTAGCAATCAGCCCCAGCATTTT.

This clonotype showed up just a few times. V gene TRBV5-1 combines with J gene TRBJ2-1, with 12 bases identical to TRBD2. This CDR3 is 16 amino acids long. J gave up 6 bases and V 2 bases, and 6 bases lay outside the gene matches. Per the germline V gene, CDR1 is SGHRS and CDR2 is YFSETQ. The CDR3 protein is CASSFGGLAGFNEQFF. CDR3 in DNA: TGCGCCAGCAGCTTTGGGGGACTAGCGGGTTTCAATGAGCAGTTCTTC.

V and J are TRBV7-9 and TRBJ2-3; 7 bases align to TRBD1. The CDR3 is made up of 16 amino acids. Germline lookup yields CDR1 SEHNR and CDR2 FQNEAQ (reference sequence). V dropped 2 bases and J dropped 2; count of bases not matched to a gene: 7. The CDR3 reads CASSLLSGQITDTQYF. The CDR3 coding sequence is TGTGCCAGCAGCTTATTGTCGGGACAGATCACAGATACGCAGTATTTT.

This clonotype was picked up a small number of times. The chain uses TRBV9 and TRBJ2-2; no clear D gene. Trimming cost V 6 bases and J 1 base, with 10 bases left between them. The CDR3 totals 14 residues. Germline V CDR1 and CDR2: SGDLS, YYNGEE. The CDR3 region has the DNA TGTGCCAGCACCTCCGGGCTGAACACCGGGGAGCTGTTTTTT. It encodes CASTSGLNTGELFF.

CDR3 sequence reads: CASSPPYGGPKQETQYF. Written as DNA, the CDR3 is TGTGCCAGCAGCCCCCCCTACGGCGGTCCAAAACAAGAGACCCAGTACTTC. The chain carries TRBV9 and TRBJ2-5; D unresolved. Trimming removed 4 bases at V and 2 bases at J, with 21 bases between. Germline V lookup: CDR1 SGDLS, CDR2 YYNGEE. CDR3 length equals 17 residues. Using reference TRBV9 and TRBJ2-5 for the parts outside the CDR3, the full variable domain is DSGVTQTPKHLITATGQRVTLRCSPRSGDLSVYWYQQSLDQGLQFLIQYYNGEERAKGNILERFSAQQFPDLHSELNLSSLELGDSALYFCASSPPYGGPKQETQYFGPGTRLLVL.

This clonotype came up a few times. V is TRBV20-1 and J is TRBJ2-5; tentatively, D is TRBD1 (5 bases). Trimming removed 2 bases at V and 1 base at J, with 14 bases between. The germline gives CDR1 DFQATT, CDR2 SNEGSKA (reference sequence). This CDR3 has 15 residues. For the CDR3, the DNA is TGCAGTGCTAGACCCGAGACAGCTCTCCAAGAGACCCAGTACTTC. Residues: CSARPETALQETQYF.

In DNA, the CDR3 is TGCGCCAGCAGCTTGGGTGGGGGCCAAAACATTCAGTACTTC. Translating gives CASSLGGGQNIQYF. This rearrangement joins TRBV5-1 to TRBJ2-4; maybe TRBD1 (6 bases). Trimming pared 0 bases from V and 5 bases from J, leaving 9 bases between. This CDR3 is built from 14 residues. Germline lookup yields CDR1 SGHRS and CDR2 YFSETQ.

The J gene is TRBJ2-7, the V gene TRBV3-1; 10 bases line up with TRBD1. The CDR3 has 15 residues. The germline CDR1 and CDR2 sequences are LGHDT and YNNKEL (reference sequence). V lost 9 bases to trimming and J lost 1 base; unmatched junction nucleotides: 9. The CDR3 nucleotides are TGTGCCAGTGGTGGTGGGGGACAGGGGTCCTACGAGCAGTACTTC. It is translated as CASGGGGQGSYEQYF.

This clonotype was found a few times. This chain connects TRBV7-8 to TRBJ2-7; TRBD1 matches 8 bases. The V gene's germline CDR1 is SGHVS and CDR2 FQNEAQ. V lost 5 bases to trimming and J lost 5 bases; unmatched junction nucleotides: 8. The CDR3 is 14 residues long. The CDR3 DNA is TGTGCCAGCAGCCCGGGACAGGTGCTAAACGAGCAGTACTTC. It specifies CASSPGQVLNEQYF.

This clonotype was seen repeatedly, ten times or more. The genes are TRBV12-3 or TRBV12-4 and TRBJ2-1; 10 nucleotides agree with TRBD1. Trimming at V came to 4 bases and at J to 0 bases, leaving 6 bases not matched to a gene. This CDR3 comprises 17 residues. The CDR3 is CASSSDRGLGSYNEQFF. The CDR3, as DNA: TGTGCCAGCAGTTCTGACAGGGGGCTGGGCTCCTACAATGAGCAGTTCTTC.